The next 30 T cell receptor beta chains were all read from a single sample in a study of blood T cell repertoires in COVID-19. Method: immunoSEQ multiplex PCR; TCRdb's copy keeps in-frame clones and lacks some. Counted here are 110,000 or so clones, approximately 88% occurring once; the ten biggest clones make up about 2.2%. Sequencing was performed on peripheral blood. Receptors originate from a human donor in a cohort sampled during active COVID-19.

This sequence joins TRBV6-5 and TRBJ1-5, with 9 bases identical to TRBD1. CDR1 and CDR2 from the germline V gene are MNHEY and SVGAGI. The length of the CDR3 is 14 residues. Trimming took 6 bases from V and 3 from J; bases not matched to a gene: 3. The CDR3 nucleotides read TGTGCCAGCAGCGGGACAGGGAACAATCAGCCCCAGCATTTT. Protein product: CASSGTGNNQPQHF.

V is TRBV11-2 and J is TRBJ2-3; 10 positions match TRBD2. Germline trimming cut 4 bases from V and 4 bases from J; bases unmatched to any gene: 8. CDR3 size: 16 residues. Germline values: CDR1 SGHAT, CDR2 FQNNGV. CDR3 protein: CASSSRSGGAPDTQYF. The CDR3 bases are TGTGCCAGCAGCTCCAGAAGCGGGGGGGCCCCAGATACGCAGTATTTT.

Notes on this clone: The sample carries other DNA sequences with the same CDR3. CDR3 bases: TGTGCCAGCAGCCAACAGGGCGACACTGAAGCTTTCTTT. Residues: CASSQQGDTEAFF. The chain couples TRBV14 to TRBJ1-1; perhaps TRBD1 as D (5 bases). CDR1 is SGHDN and CDR2 is FVKESK in the germline V gene. Trimming removed 2 bases from V and 3 bases from J, with 7 bases in between. The length of the CDR3 is 13 residues.

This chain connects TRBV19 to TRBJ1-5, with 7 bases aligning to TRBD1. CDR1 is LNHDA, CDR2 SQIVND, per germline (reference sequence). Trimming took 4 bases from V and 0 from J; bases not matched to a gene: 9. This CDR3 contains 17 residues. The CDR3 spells CASSTERDRLSNQPQHF. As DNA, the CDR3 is TGTGCCAGTAGTACAGAGCGGGACAGACTTAGCAATCAGCCCCAGCATTTT. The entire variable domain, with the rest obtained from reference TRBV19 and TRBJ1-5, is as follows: DGGITQSPKYLFRKEGQNVTLSCEQNLNHDAMYWYRQDPGQGLRLIYYSQIVNDFQKGDIAEGYSVSREKKESFPLTVTSAQKNPTAFYLCASSTERDRLSNQPQHFGDGTRLSIL.

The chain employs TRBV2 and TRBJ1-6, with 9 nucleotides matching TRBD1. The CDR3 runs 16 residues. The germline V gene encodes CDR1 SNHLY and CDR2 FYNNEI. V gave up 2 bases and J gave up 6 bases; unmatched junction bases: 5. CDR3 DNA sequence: TGTGCCAGCAGTGAACTGGGACAGGGTACTAATTCACCCCTCCACTTT. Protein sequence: CASSELGQGTNSPLHF.

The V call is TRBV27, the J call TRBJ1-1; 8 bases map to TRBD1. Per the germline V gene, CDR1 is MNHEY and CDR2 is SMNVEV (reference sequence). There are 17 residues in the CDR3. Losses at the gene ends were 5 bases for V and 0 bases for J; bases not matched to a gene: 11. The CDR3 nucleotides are TGTGCCAGCAGTACGCGACAGGGGTTACCCTTGAACACTGAAGCTTTCTTT. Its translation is CASSTRQGLPLNTEAFF.

For the CDR3, the DNA is TGTGCCAGCAGCTTGGGTGTAGGACAGGGAGAAGAGCAGTACTTC. Amino acids: CASSLGVGQGEEQYF. This chain joins TRBV7-3 and TRBJ2-7; 8 bases match TRBD1. This CDR3 is 15 amino acids long. The trim removed 3 bases at V and 7 bases at J, leaving 11 bases unmatched. CDR1 and CDR2 from the germline V gene are SGHTA and FQGTGA.

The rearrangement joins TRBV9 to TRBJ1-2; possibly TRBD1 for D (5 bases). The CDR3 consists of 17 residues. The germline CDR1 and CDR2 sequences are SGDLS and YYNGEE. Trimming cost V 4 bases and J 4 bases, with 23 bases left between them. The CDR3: CASSPSRGIPGSYGYTF. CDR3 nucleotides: TGTGCCAGCAGCCCCTCCCGGGGGATCCCCGGAAGCTATGGCTACACCTTC.

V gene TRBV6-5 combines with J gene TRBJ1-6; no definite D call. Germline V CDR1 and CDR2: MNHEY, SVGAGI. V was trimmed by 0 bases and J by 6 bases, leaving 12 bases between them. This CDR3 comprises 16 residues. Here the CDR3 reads CASSYSKRHLNSPLHF. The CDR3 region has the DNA TGTGCCAGCAGTTACTCGAAGAGGCACCTTAATTCACCCCTCCACTTT.

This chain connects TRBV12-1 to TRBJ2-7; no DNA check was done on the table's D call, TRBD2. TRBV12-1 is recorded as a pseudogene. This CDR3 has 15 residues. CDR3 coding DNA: TGTGCCAGCAGCTTTGTAAGCGGGAGTAACTACGAGCAGTACTTC. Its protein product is CASSFVSGSNYEQYF.

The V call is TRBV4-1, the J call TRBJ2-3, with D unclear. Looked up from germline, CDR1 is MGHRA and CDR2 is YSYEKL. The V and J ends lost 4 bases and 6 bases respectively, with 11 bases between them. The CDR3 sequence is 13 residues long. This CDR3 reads CASSPAARDTQYF. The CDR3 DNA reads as TGCGCCAGCAGCCCCGCCGCGCGGGATACGCAGTATTTT.

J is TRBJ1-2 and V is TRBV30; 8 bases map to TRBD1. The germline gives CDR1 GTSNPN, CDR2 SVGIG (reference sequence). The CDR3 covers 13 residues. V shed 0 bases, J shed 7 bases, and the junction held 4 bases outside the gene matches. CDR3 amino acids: CAWSVGTGGGYTF. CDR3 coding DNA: TGTGCCTGGAGTGTCGGGACAGGTGGTGGCTACACCTTC.

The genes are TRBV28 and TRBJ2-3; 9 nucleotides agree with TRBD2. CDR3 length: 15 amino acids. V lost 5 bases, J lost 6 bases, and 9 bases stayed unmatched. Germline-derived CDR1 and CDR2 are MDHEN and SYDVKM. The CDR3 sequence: CASSGTSGYQDTQYF. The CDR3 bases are TGTGCCAGCAGTGGCACTAGCGGGTACCAGGATACGCAGTATTTT. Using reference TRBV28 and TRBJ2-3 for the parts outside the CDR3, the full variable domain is DVKVTQSSRYLVKRTGEKVFLECVQDMDHENMFWYRQDPGLGLRLIYFSYDVKMKEKGDIPEGYSVSREKKERFSLILESASTNQTSMYLCASSGTSGYQDTQYFGPGTRLTVL.

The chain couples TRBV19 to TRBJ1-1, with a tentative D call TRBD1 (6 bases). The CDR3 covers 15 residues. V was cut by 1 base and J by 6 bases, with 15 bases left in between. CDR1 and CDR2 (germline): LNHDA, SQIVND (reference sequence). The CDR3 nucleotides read TGTGCCAGTAGTATAGGGGCAACAGGGAGACCTGAAGCTTTCTTT. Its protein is CASSIGATGRPEAFF.

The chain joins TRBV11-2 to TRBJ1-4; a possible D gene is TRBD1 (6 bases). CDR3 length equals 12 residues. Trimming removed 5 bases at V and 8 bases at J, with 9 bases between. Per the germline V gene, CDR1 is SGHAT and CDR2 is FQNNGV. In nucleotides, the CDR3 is TGTGCCAGCAGCATTACAGGGGAAAAACTGTTTTTT. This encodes CASSITGEKLFF.

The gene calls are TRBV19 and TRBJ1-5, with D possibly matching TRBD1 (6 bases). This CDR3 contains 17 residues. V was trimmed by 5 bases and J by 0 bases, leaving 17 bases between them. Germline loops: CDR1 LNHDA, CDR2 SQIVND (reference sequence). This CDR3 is CASSVDTGHYSNQPQHF. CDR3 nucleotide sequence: TGTGCCAGTAGTGTCGATACGGGACACTATAGCAATCAGCCCCAGCATTTT.

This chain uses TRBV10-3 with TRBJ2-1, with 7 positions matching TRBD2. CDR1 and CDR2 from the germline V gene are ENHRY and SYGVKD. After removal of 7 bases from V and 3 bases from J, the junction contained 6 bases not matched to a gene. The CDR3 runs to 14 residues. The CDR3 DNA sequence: TGTGCCATCAACCCGGGAGGCCTCTACAATGAGCAGTTCTTC. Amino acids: CAINPGGLYNEQFF.

Written as DNA, the CDR3 is TGTGCCAGCATGAACAGTAACTCTGGAAACACCATATATTTT. Its protein product is CASMNSNSGNTIYF. The chain couples TRBV25-1 to TRBJ1-3; D unresolved. From germline, CDR1 is MGHDK and CDR2 SYGVNS. This CDR3 region has 14 residues. Between the trimmed V and J ends, which lost 7 bases and 0 bases, there was a span of 10 bases.

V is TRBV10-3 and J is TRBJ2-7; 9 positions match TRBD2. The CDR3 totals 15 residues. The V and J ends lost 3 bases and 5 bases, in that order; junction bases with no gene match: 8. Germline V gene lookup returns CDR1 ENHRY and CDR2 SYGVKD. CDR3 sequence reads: CAISDRAGGQDEQYF. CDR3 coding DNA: TGTGCCATCAGTGATCGAGCGGGGGGCCAGGACGAGCAGTACTTC.

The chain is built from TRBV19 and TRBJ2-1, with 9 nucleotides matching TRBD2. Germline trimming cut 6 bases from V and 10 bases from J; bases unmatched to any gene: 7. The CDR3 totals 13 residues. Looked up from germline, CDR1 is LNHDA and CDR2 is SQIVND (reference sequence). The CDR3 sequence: CASRTAGGREQFF. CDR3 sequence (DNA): TGTGCCAGTAGGACCGCGGGAGGGCGGGAGCAGTTCTTC.

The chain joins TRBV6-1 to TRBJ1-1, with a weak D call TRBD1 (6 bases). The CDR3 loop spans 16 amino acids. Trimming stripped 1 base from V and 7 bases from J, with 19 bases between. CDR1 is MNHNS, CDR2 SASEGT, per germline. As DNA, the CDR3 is TGTGCCAGCAGTGAAGAGAGGGGGATGGGGATGGGTGAAGCTTTCTTT. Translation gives CASSEERGMGMGEAFF.

The CDR3 DNA reads as TGTGCCAGCAGCGGGGGACTCTACTATGGCTACACCTTC. Translated: CASSGGLYYGYTF. The chain is built from TRBV12-3 or TRBV12-4 and TRBJ1-2; D is possibly TRBD1 (5 bases). The CDR3 loop spans 13 amino acids. V lost 6 bases and J lost 3, with 11 bases in between.

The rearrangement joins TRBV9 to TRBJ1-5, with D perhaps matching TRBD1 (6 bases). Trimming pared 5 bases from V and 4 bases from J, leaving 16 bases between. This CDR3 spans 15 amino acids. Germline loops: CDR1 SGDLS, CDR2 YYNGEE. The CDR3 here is CASSSEGVPNQPQHF. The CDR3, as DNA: TGTGCCAGCAGTTCTGAGGGGGTTCCTAATCAGCCCCAGCATTTT.

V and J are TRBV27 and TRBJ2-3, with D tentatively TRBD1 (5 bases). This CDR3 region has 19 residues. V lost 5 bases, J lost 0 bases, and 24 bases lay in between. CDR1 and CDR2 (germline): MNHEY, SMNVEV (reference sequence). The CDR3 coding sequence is TGTGCCAGCAGTCTCAGACAGCCGCAAAGACTCATTAGCACAGATACGCAGTATTTT. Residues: CASSLRQPQRLISTDTQYF.

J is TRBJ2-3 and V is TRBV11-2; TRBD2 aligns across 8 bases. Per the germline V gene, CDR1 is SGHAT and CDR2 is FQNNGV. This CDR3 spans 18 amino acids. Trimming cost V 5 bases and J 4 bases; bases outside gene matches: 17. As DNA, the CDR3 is TGTGCCAGCAGCGAAAGTAGGGTCGCGGGGGGCGTCGCAGATACGCAGTATTTT. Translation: CASSESRVAGGVADTQYF.

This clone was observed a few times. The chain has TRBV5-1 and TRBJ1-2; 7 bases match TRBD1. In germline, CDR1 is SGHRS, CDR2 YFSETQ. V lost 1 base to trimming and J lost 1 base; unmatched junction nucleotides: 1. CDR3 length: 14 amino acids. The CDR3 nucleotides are TGCGCCAGCAGCTTGACAGGGGATAACTATGGCTACACCTTC. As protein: CASSLTGDNYGYTF.

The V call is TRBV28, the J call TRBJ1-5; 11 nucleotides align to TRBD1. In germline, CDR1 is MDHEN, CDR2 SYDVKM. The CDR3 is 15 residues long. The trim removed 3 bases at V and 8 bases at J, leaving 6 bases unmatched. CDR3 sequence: CASSFRDRGFEPQHF. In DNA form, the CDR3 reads TGTGCCAGCAGTTTCCGGGACAGGGGGTTTGAGCCCCAGCATTTT.

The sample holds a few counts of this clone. This CDR3 is CASRRGQGLTYEQYF. The CDR3 nucleotides are TGTGCCAGCAGAAGAGGACAGGGGCTGACCTACGAGCAGTACTTC. The chain is built from TRBV28 and TRBJ2-7; TRBD1 matches 9 bases. V dropped 6 bases and J dropped 2; count of bases not matched to a gene: 8. The CDR3 contains 15 residues. The germline V gene has CDR1 MDHEN and CDR2 SYDVKM. Together with reference TRBV28 and TRBJ2-7, the CDR3 gives the full variable domain: DVKVTQSSRYLVKRTGEKVFLECVQDMDHENMFWYRQDPGLGLRLIYFSYDVKMKEKGDIPEGYSVSREKKERFSLILESASTNQTSMYLCASRRGQGLTYEQYFGPGTRLTVT.

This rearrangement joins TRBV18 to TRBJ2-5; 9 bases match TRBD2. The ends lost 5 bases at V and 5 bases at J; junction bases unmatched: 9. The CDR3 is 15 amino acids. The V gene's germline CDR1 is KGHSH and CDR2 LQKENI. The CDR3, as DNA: TGTGCCAGCTCATTTGGACTAGCGAAGGGGGAGACCCAGTACTTC. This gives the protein CASSFGLAKGETQYF. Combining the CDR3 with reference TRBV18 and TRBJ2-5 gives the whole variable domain NAGVMQNPRHLVRRRGQEARLRCSPMKGHSHVYWYRQLPEEGLKFMVYLQKENIIDESGMPKERFSAEFPKEGPSILRIQQVVRGDSAAYFCASSFGLAKGETQYFGPGTRLLVL.

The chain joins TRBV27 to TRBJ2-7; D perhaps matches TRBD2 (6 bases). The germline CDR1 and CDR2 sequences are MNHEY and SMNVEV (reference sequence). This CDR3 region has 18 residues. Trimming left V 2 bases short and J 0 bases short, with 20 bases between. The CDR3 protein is CASSLRGPGSGSSYEQYF. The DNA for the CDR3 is TGTGCCAGCAGTTTACGGGGCCCTGGGAGCGGGTCCTCCTACGAGCAGTACTTC.